A selection of T cell receptor beta chains follows, all from one sample in a study of blood T cell repertoires in COVID-19. TCRdb's table, derived via immunoSEQ multiplex PCR, lists solely in-frame clones and lacks some. The data hold under 300,000 clones, with roughly nine tenths observed a single time. The material sequenced was peripheral blood. Receptors were obtained from a woman aged 25-40 years with COVID-19, enrolled during active disease. Both conserved end residues are part of each CDR3. Each record gives: V gene, clone size, D gene, J gene, CDR3 protein, CDR3 DNA. The D gene is left open where the match is weak. Expanded clones are given a class, and other clones once, few, many or no size at all.

>TRBV5-1|NA|TRBD2|TRBJ2-3
CASSIGGSGGADTQYF
TGCGCCAGCAGCATTGGCGGTAGCGGGGGGGCAGATACGCAGTATTTT
>TRBV7-6|NA|TRBD1|TRBJ1-5
CASSLWTGEANQPQHF
TGTGCCAGCAGCTTGTGGACAGGGGAAGCCAATCAGCCCCAGCATTTT
>TRBV10-2|NA|NA|TRBJ2-7
CASRRTGGAYEQYF
TGCGCCAGCAGACGGACAGGAGGGGCATACGAGCAGTACTTC
>TRBV6-5|NA|NA|TRBJ1-2
CATTTRRQANYGYTF
TGTGCCACCACTACTCGACGGCAAGCTAACTATGGCTACACCTTC
>TRBV7-9|NA|TRBD1|TRBJ1-1
CASSPLTPTAGQGWTEAFF
TGTGCCAGCAGCCCGCTTACCCCGACCGCGGGACAGGGTTGGACTGAAGCTTTCTTT
>TRBV6-5|NA|NA|TRBJ2-7
CASYASAYEQYF
TGTGCCAGCTACGCTTCGGCCTACGAGCAGTACTTC
>TRBV7-9|NA|NA|TRBJ1-1
CASNPSGGYTEAFF
TGTGCCAGCAACCCGAGTGGCGGCTACACTGAAGCTTTCTTT
>TRBV3-1/TRBV3-2|NA|TRBD2|TRBJ2-1
CASSRGTSGDNEQFF
TGTGCCAGCAGCCGCGGGACTAGCGGAGACAATGAGCAGTTCTTC
>TRBV4-1|NA|TRBD2|TRBJ2-7
CASSHLAGGPSEQYF
TGCGCCAGCAGCCACCTAGCGGGGGGGCCCTCCGAGCAGTACTTC
>TRBV4-1|once|NA|TRBJ2-1
CASSQTSRSSYNEQFF
TGCGCCAGCAGCCAAACTTCTAGAAGCTCCTACAATGAGCAGTTCTTC
>TRBV9|NA|TRBD2|TRBJ2-3
CASSVGLAGGVRDTQYF
TGTGCCAGCAGCGTAGGACTAGCGGGGGGGGTACGAGATACGCAGTATTTT
>TRBV19|NA|NA|TRBJ1-1
CASSMGLPMNTEAFF
TGTGCCAGTAGTATGGGGCTGCCCATGAACACTGAAGCTTTCTTT
>TRBV7-9|NA|NA|TRBJ2-5
CASSLGGREIVTQYF
TGTGCCAGCAGCTTAGGGGGCAGGGAAATAGTGACCCAGTACTTC